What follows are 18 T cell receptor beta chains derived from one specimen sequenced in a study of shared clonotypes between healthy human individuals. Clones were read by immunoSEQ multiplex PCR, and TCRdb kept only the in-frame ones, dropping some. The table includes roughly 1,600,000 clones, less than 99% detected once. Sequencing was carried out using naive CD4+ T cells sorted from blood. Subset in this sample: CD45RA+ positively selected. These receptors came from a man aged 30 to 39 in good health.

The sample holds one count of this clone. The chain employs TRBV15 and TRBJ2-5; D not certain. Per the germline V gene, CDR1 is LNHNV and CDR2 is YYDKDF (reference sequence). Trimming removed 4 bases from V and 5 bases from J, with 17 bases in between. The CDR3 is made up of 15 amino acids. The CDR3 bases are TGTGCCACCAGCACAATCGAACCCTTGCGCGAGACCCAGTACTTC. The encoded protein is CATSTIEPLRETQYF.

As DNA, the CDR3 is TGTGCCAGCAGTTACACCGACAGGACATCCTACGAGCAGTACTTC. Protein: CASSYTDRTSYEQYF. This chain joins TRBV6-5 and TRBJ2-7, with a weak D call TRBD1 (6 bases). V dropped 2 bases and J dropped 1 base, with 12 bases sitting between them. Germline CDR1 MNHEY, CDR2 SVGAGI. The CDR3 is 15 residues long.

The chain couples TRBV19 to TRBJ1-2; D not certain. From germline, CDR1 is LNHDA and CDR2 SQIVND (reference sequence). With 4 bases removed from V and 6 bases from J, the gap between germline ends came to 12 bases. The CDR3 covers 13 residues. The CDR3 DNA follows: TGTGCCAGTAGTAAAAGATGGGTCGATGGCTACACCTTC. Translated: CASSKRWVDGYTF.

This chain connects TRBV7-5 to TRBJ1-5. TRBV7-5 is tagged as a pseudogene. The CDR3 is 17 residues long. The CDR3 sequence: CVRTPFVCVCCNQPQHF. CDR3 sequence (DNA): TGTGTCAGAACCCCCTTCGTTTGTGTGTGCTGCAATCAGCCCCAGCATTTT.

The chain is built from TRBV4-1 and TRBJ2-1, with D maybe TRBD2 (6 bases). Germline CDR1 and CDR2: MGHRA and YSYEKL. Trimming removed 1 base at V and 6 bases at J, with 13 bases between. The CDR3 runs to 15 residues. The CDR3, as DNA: TGCGCCAGCAGCCAAGTCGTACTAGCATCCAATGAGCAGTTCTTC. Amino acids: CASSQVVLASNEQFF.

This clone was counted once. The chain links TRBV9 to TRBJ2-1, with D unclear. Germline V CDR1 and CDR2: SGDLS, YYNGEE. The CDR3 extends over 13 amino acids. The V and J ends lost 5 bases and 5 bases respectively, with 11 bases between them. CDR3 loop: CASSISQHNEQFF. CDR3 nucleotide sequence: TGTGCCAGCAGTATAAGTCAACACAATGAGCAGTTCTTC.

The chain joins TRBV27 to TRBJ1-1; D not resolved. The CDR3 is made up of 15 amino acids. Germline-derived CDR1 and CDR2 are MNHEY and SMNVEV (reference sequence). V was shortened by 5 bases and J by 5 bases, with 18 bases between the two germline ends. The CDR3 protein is CASSREFGVRTEAFF. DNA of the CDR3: TGTGCCAGCAGTCGGGAATTCGGGGTTCGGACTGAAGCTTTCTTT.

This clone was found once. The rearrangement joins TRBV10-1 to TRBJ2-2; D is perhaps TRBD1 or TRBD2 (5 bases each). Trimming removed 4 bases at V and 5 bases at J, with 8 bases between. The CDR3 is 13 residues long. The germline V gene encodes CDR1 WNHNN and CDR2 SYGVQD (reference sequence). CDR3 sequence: CASSGGRTGELFF. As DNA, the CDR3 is TGCGCCAGCAGTGGGGGACGGACCGGGGAGCTGTTTTTT.

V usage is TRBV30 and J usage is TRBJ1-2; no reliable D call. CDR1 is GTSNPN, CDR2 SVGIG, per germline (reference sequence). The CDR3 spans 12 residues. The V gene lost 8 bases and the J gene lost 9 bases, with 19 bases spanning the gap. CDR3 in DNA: TGTGCCACCGAGCGGGAGAACCTCCGCTACACCTTC. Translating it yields CATERENLRYTF.

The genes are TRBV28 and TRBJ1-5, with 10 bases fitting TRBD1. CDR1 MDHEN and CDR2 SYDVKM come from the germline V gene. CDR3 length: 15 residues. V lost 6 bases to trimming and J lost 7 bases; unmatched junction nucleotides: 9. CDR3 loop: CASSQKGQGRQPQHF. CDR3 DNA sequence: TGTGCCAGCAGCCAAAAGGGACAGGGGCGGCAGCCCCAGCATTTT.

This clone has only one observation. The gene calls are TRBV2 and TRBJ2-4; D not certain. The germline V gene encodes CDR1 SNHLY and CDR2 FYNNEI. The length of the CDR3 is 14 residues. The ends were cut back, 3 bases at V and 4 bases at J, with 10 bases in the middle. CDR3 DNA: TGTGCCAGCAGTGAGGCCACCAGGAAAAACATTCAGTACTTC. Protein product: CASSEATRKNIQYF.

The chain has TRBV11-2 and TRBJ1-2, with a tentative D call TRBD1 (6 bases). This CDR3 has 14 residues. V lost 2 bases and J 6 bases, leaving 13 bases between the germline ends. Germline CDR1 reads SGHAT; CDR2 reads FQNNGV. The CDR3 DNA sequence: TGTGCCAGCAGCTTATCCCACGGACAGAATGGCTACACCTTC. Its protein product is CASSLSHGQNGYTF. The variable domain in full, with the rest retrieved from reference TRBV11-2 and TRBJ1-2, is EAGVAQSPRYKIIEKRQSVAFWCNPISGHATLYWYQQILGQGPKLLIQFQNNGVVDDSQLPKDRFSAERLKGVDSTLKIQPAKLEDSAVYLCASSLSHGQNGYTFGSGTRLTVV.

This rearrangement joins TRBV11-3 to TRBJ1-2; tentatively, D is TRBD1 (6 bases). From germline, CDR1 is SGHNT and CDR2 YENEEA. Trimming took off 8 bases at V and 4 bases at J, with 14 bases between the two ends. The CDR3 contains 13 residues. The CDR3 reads CASVSGGIYGYTF. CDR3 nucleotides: TGTGCCAGCGTTAGTGGGGGCATCTATGGCTACACCTTC.

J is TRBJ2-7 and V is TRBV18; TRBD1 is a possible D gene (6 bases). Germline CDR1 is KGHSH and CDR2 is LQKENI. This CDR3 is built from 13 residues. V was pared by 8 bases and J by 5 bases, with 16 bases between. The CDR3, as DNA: TGTGCCAGCCGCATTGCAGGGGTGGACGAGCAGTACTTC. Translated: CASRIAGVDEQYF.

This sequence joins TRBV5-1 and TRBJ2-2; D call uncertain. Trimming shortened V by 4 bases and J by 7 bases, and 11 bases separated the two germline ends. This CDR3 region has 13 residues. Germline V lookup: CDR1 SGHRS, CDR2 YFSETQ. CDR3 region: CASSIESSGELFF. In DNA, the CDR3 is TGCGCCAGCAGCATCGAGTCTAGCGGGGAGCTGTTTTTT.

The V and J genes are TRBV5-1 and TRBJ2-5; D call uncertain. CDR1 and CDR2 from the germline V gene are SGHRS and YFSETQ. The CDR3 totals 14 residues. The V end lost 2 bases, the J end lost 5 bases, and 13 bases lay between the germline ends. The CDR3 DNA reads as TGCGCCAGCAGCTTTTCATCGGCAGTGGAGACCCAGTACTTC. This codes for CASSFSSAVETQYF.

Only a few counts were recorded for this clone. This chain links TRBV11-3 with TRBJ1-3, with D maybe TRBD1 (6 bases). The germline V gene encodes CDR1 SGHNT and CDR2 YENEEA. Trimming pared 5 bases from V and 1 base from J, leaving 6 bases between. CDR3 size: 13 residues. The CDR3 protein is CASSRGSGNTIYF. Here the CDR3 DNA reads TGTGCCAGCAGCAGGGGGTCTGGAAACACCATATATTTT.

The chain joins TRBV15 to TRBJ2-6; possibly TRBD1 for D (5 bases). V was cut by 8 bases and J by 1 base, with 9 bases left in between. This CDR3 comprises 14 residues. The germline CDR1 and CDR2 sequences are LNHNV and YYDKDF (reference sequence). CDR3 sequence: CATGDRSGANVLTF. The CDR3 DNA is TGTGCCACCGGCGACAGATCTGGGGCCAACGTCCTGACTTTC.